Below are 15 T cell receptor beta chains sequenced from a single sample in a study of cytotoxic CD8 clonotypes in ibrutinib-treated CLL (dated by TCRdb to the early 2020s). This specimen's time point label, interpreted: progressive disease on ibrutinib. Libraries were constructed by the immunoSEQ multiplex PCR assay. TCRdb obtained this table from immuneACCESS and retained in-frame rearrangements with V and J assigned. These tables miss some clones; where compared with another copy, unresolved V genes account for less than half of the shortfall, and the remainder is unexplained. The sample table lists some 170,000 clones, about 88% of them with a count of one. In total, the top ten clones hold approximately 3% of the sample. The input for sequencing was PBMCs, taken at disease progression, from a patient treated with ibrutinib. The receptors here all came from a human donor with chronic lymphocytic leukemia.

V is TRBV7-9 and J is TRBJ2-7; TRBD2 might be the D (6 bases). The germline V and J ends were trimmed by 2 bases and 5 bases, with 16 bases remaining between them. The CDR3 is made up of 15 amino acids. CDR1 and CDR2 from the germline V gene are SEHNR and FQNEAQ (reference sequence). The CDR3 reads CASSLLRLASHEQYF. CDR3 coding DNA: TGTGCCAGCAGCTTATTGCGGCTAGCGAGCCACGAGCAGTACTTC.

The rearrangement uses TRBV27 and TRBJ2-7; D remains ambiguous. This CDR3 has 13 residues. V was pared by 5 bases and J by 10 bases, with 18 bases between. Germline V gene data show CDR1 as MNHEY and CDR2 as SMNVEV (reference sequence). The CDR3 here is CASSPGPLINQYF. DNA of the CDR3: TGTGCCAGCAGTCCAGGACCACTCATTAATCAGTACTTC.

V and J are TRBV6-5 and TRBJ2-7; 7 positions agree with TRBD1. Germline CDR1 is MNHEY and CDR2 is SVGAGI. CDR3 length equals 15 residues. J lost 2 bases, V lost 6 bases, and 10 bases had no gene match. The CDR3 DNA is TGTGCCAGCAGCCCCGGCCCGGGACAGACCTACGAGCAGTACTTC. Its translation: CASSPGPGQTYEQYF.

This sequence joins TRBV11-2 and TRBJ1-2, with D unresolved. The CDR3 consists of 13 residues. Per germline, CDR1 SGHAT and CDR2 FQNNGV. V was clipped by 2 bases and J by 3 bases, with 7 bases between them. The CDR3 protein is CASSLRLDYGYTF. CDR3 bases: TGTGCCAGCAGCTTAAGGCTGGACTATGGCTACACCTTC.

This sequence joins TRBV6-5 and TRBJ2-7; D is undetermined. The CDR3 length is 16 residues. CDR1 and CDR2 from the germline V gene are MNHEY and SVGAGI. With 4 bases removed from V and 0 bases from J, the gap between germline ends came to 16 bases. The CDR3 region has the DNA TGTGCCAGCAGTTGGAGCCGGGCTTCTAGCTCCTACGAGCAGTACTTC. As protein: CASSWSRASSSYEQYF.

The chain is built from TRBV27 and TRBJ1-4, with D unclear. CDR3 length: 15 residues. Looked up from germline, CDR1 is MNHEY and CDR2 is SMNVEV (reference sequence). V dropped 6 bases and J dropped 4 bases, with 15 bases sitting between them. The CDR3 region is CASRSLWESNEKLFF. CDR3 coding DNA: TGTGCCAGCAGATCGTTATGGGAGAGTAATGAAAAACTGTTTTTT. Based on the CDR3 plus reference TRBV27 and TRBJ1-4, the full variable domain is EAQVTQNPRYLITVTGKKLTVTCSQNMNHEYMSWYRQDPGLGLRQIYYSMNVEVTDKGDVPEGYKVSRKEKRNFPLILESPSPNQTSLYFCASRSLWESNEKLFFGSGTQLSVL.

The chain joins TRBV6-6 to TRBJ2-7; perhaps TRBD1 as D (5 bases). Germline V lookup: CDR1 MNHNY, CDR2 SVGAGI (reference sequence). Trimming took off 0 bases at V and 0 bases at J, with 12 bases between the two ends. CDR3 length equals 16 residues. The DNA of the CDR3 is TGTGCCAGCAGTTACTCTGGGGCCAAACACTCCTACGAGCAGTACTTC. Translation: CASSYSGAKHSYEQYF.

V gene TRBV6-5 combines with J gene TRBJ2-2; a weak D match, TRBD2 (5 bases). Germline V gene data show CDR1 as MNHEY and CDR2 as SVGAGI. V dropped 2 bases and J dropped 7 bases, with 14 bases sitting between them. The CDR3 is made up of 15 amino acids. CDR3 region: CASSYTDSGFGELFF. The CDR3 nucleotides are TGTGCCAGCAGTTACACCGATTCGGGGTTCGGGGAGCTGTTTTTT.

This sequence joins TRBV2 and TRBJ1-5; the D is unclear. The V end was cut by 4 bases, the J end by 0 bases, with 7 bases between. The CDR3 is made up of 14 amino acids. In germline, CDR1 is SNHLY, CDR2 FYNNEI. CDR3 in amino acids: CASSAEYSNQPQHF. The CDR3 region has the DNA TGTGCCAGCAGTGCGGAATATAGCAATCAGCCCCAGCATTTT.

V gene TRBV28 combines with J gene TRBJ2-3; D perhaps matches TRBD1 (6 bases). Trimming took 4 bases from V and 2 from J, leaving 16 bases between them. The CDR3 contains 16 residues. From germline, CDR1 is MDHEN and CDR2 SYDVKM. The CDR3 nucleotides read TGTGCCAGCAGTTCGGGACACACGCACTACACAGATACGCAGTATTTT. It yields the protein CASSSGHTHYTDTQYF.

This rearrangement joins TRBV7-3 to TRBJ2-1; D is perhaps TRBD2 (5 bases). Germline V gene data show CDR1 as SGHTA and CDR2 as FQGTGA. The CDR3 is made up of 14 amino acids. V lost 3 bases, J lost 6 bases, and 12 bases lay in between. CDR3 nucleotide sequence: TGTGCCAGCAGCTTCGGAGGCGGCGGCAATGAGCAGTTCTTC. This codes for CASSFGGGGNEQFF.

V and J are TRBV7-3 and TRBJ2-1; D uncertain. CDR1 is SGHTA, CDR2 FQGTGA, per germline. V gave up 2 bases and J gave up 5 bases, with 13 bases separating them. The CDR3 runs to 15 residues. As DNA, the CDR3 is TGTGCCAGCAGCTTATCCGTTTCCTCAGACAATGAGCAGTTCTTC. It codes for CASSLSVSSDNEQFF.

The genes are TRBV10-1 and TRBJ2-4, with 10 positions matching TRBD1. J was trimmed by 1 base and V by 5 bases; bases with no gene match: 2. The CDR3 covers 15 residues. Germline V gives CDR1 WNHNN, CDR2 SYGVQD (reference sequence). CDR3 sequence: CASSPGQGAKNIQYF. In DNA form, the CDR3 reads TGCGCCAGCAGTCCGGGACAGGGGGCCAAAAACATTCAGTACTTC.

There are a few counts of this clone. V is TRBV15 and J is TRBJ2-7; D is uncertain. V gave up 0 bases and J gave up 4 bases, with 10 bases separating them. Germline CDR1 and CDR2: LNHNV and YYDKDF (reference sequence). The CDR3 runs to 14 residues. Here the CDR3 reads CATSRDFAIYEQYF. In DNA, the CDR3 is TGTGCCACCAGCAGAGATTTCGCCATTTACGAGCAGTACTTC. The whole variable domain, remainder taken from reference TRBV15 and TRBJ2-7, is DAMVIQNPRYQVTQFGKPVTLSCSQTLNHNVMYWYQQKSSQAPKLLFHYYDKDFNNEADTPDNFQSRRPNTSFCFLDIRSPGLGDTAMYLCATSRDFAIYEQYFGPGTRLTVT.

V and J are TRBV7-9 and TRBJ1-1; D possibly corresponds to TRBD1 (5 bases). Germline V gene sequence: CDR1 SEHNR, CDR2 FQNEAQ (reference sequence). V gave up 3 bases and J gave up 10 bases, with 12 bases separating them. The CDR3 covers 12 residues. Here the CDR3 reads CASSFPGGLAFF. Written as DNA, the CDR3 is TGTGCCAGCAGCTTTCCTGGGGGTTTAGCTTTCTTT.